These 3 T cell receptor beta chains were sequenced from one sample in a study of blood T cell repertoires in COVID-19 (dated by TCRdb to 2020 to 2021). Libraries were built with the immunoSEQ multiplex PCR assay. This is the immuneACCESS table as TCRdb keeps it, with only in-frame sequences that have V and J called. A part of the clones is gone; compared with another copy, unresolved V genes explain less than half, and the rest is unexplained. The sample contains about 480,000 clones, roughly nine tenths of them found a single time. The ten largest clones capture 7.5% to 9% of the sample. The sequenced sample consisted of peripheral blood. These TCRs come from a woman aged 45-65 years with COVID-19, enrolled during active disease.

The rearrangement uses TRBV30 and TRBJ1-1; D perhaps matches TRBD1 (5 bases). The CDR3 has 13 amino acids. CDR1 is GTSNPN and CDR2 is SVGIG in the germline V gene (reference sequence). Deletions cut 2 bases from V and 4 bases from J, with 11 bases between. The CDR3 reads CAWSSQVGTEAFF. The CDR3 DNA reads TGTGCCTGGAGTTCACAGGTTGGCACTGAAGCTTTCTTT.

V and J are TRBV2 and TRBJ1-2, with D unclear. The CDR3 is 12 residues long. Germline V gene lookup returns CDR1 SNHLY and CDR2 FYNNEI. Trimming took off 3 bases at V and 4 bases at J, with 6 bases between the two ends. CDR3 nucleotide sequence: TGTGCCAGCAGTGATGGCAGCTATGGCTACACCTTC. Translation gives CASSDGSYGYTF.

The chain has TRBV6-5 and TRBJ1-1; no firm D call. Germline V lookup: CDR1 MNHEY, CDR2 SVGAGI. The CDR3 length is 14 residues. V lost 6 bases and J 8 bases, leaving 19 bases between the germline ends. The DNA of the CDR3 is TGTGCCAGCAGCGACATCGGACTCACCGGGGAAGCTTTCTTT. It translates to CASSDIGLTGEAFF.